Shown below are 30 T cell receptor beta chains from a single sample sequenced in a study of CD8 T cells in Susac syndrome. Random hexamers were used to reverse transcribe roughly 0.45 to 1 ug of RNA. Each CDR3 protein is one row after TCRdb ran MiXCR on the immunoSEQ multiplex PCR reads. The table shows 95,000 to 150,000 distinct CDR3 sequences, with 96% occurring only once. The sequenced sample consisted of CD4+ T cells from PBMCs. These receptors all come from a human donor with Susac syndrome.

The chain couples TRBV18 to TRBJ2-6; no clear D gene. The V and J ends lost 5 bases and 4 bases respectively, with 6 bases between them. CDR1 is KGHSH, CDR2 LQKENI, per germline. The CDR3 is made up of 13 amino acids. CDR3 residues: CASSGMGANVLTF. CDR3 DNA: TGTGCCAGCTCAGGGATGGGGGCCAACGTCCTGACTTTC.

The genes are TRBV7-8 and TRBJ1-1; D is unresolved. The germline V and J ends were trimmed by 0 bases and 7 bases, with 15 bases remaining between them. This CDR3 spans 15 amino acids. Germline V lookup: CDR1 SGHVS, CDR2 FQNEAQ. In DNA form, the CDR3 reads TGTGCCAGCAGCTTAGCCGGTTTTCAAGTGGATGAAGCTTTCTTT. Translating it yields CASSLAGFQVDEAFF.

The chain links TRBV7-9 to TRBJ2-7; a weak D match, TRBD2 (7 bases). Germline loops: CDR1 SEHNR, CDR2 FQNEAQ (reference sequence). V was shortened by 4 bases and J by 2 bases, with 15 bases between the two germline ends. The length of the CDR3 is 15 residues. CDR3 bases: TGTGCCAGCAGCTATAGGGGGGAGGGCCCCTACGAGCAGTACTTC. Translation gives CASSYRGEGPYEQYF.

This rearrangement joins TRBV20-1 to TRBJ1-1; D might be TRBD1 (6 bases). The CDR3 totals 10 residues. Between the trimmed V and J ends, which lost 3 bases and 10 bases, there was a span of 9 bases. The germline gives CDR1 DFQATT, CDR2 SNEGSKA (reference sequence). CDR3 nucleotide sequence: TGCAGTGCTAGGGACAGTGTAGCTTTCTTT. Amino acids: CSARDSVAFF.

The genes are TRBV5-1 and TRBJ2-1; 13 bases fit TRBD2. The germline V gene encodes CDR1 SGHRS and CDR2 YFSETQ. The CDR3 has 15 residues. After removal of 4 bases from V and 9 bases from J, the junction contained 7 bases not matched to a gene. Written as DNA, the CDR3 is TGCGCCAGCAGCCCCGGACTAGCGGGAGTCCCTGAGCAGTTCTTC. This translates into CASSPGLAGVPEQFF.

This clonotype was detected only once. The chain uses TRBV7-9 and TRBJ1-2; 7 bases are a match to TRBD1. Germline-derived CDR1 and CDR2 are SEHNR and FQNEAQ (reference sequence). This CDR3 is 13 amino acids long. The trim removed 10 bases at V and 6 bases at J, leaving 11 bases unmatched. In DNA form, the CDR3 reads TGTGCCACCACTACAGGGGCAGGCGATGGCTACACCTTC. Translated: CATTTGAGDGYTF. Full variable domain (outside the CDR3, taken from reference TRBV7-9 and TRBJ1-2): DTGVSQNPRHKITKRGQNVTFRCDPISEHNRLYWYRQTLGQGPEFLTYFQNEAQLEKSRLLSDRFSAERPKGSFSTLEIQRTEQGDSAMYLCATTTGAGDGYTFGSGTRLTVV.

This chain uses TRBV2 with TRBJ1-1; 7 bases match TRBD1. Germline CDR1 SNHLY, CDR2 FYNNEI. V gave up 7 bases and J gave up 7 bases; unmatched junction bases: 6. CDR3 length: 12 residues. CDR3 residues: CASNKQGVEAFF. CDR3 sequence (DNA): TGTGCCAGCAATAAGCAGGGGGTTGAAGCTTTCTTT.

V usage is TRBV7-2 and J usage is TRBJ2-7, with D unclear. Germline V CDR1 and CDR2: SGHTA, FQGNSA. The V end lost 8 bases, the J end lost 3 bases, and 14 bases lay between the germline ends. The CDR3 covers 13 residues. CDR3 sequence (DNA): TGTGCCAGCCAAGTAGGCCGCCTCTACGAGCAGTACTTC. Protein product: CASQVGRLYEQYF.

The V call is TRBV19, the J call TRBJ1-1; TRBD1 matches at 7 bases. The CDR3 has 14 residues. The germline V gene has CDR1 LNHDA and CDR2 SQIVND (reference sequence). The J segment lost 4 bases and the V segment lost 5 bases, leaving 7 bases of the junction unmatched. CDR3 DNA: TGTGCCAGTAGTTTTTCCCCAGGGGGCACTGAAGCTTTCTTT. It yields the protein CASSFSPGGTEAFF.

The chain recombines TRBV6-5 with TRBJ2-7; D is possibly TRBD2 (5 bases). V lost 5 bases to trimming and J lost 12 bases, with 20 bases between them. Germline V gene data show CDR1 as MNHEY and CDR2 as SVGAGI. This CDR3 has 13 amino acids. As DNA, the CDR3 is TGTGCCAGCAGTGACGGGTCGAGTGGGAGCTCGTACTTC. Protein: CASSDGSSGSSYF.

This clonotype is a singleton in its sample. This chain joins TRBV20-1 and TRBJ1-5, with D hard to call. CDR3 size: 13 residues. Per germline, CDR1 DFQATT and CDR2 SNEGSKA (reference sequence). Between the trimmed V and J ends, which lost 1 base and 4 bases, there was a span of 8 bases. CDR3 amino acids: CSARGGGNQPQHF. The CDR3 DNA reads as TGCAGTGCTAGAGGAGGCGGGAATCAGCCCCAGCATTTT.

The V call is TRBV12-3 or TRBV12-4, the J call TRBJ1-4, with a possible D match to TRBD1 (5 bases). CDR3 length equals 15 residues. V lost 6 bases and J lost 4, with 15 bases in between. CDR3 residues: CASSVTDSDNEKLFF. In DNA, the CDR3 is TGTGCCAGCAGCGTTACCGACAGTGATAATGAAAAACTGTTTTTT.

The chain links TRBV29-1 to TRBJ1-1; D is perhaps TRBD1 (5 bases). The CDR3 is made up of 13 amino acids. Trimming took 5 bases from V and 1 from J, leaving 11 bases between them. The V gene's germline CDR1 is SQVTM and CDR2 ANQGSEA. The CDR3: CSVSGGTNTEAFF. DNA of the CDR3: TGCAGCGTTTCGGGGGGTACGAACACTGAAGCTTTCTTT.

The genes are TRBV2 and TRBJ2-1, with D perhaps matching TRBD1 (6 bases). Trimming shortened V by 4 bases and J by 6 bases, and 16 bases separated the two germline ends. This CDR3 is 15 amino acids long. Per germline, CDR1 SNHLY and CDR2 FYNNEI. The CDR3 coding sequence is TGTGCCAGCAGTGTTCTAGGACAGCTAGGCAATGAGCAGTTCTTC. It specifies CASSVLGQLGNEQFF.

The chain links TRBV29-1 to TRBJ2-3; weak D call: TRBD2 (5 bases). Trimming took 6 bases from V and 2 from J, leaving 12 bases between them. The CDR3 is 13 amino acids. From germline, CDR1 is SQVTM and CDR2 ANQGSEA. The CDR3 region is CSVEDWNTDTQYF. The CDR3, as DNA: TGCAGCGTGGAGGACTGGAACACAGATACGCAGTATTTT.

This clonotype has just one count. V gene TRBV10-3 combines with J gene TRBJ2-5, with a weak D call TRBD2 (6 bases). The V and J ends lost 3 bases and 6 bases respectively, with 11 bases between them. Germline-derived CDR1 and CDR2 are ENHRY and SYGVKD. This CDR3 comprises 13 residues. The CDR3 spells CAISDLAQKTQYF. As DNA, the CDR3 is TGTGCCATCAGTGACCTAGCGCAGAAGACCCAGTACTTC.

This chain links TRBV30 with TRBJ1-1; D possibly corresponds to TRBD1 (5 bases). CDR1 and CDR2 (germline): GTSNPN, SVGIG (reference sequence). Between the trimmed V and J ends, which lost 2 bases and 0 bases, there was a span of 16 bases. This CDR3 region has 16 residues. This CDR3 reads CAWSPHPGPMNTEAFF. The CDR3 DNA sequence: TGTGCCTGGAGTCCTCACCCGGGACCTATGAACACTGAAGCTTTCTTT.

This clonotype was seen just once. The chain uses TRBV3-1 and TRBJ1-1; D might be TRBD1 (6 bases). The germline gives CDR1 LGHDT, CDR2 YNNKEL (reference sequence). This CDR3 has 14 residues. V lost 4 bases, J lost 8 bases, and 17 bases lay in between. CDR3 sequence: CASSPGQLWGEAFF. The CDR3 bases are TGTGCCAGCAGCCCTGGACAGTTGTGGGGGGAAGCTTTCTTT.

V usage is TRBV30 and J usage is TRBJ1-2; 8 nucleotides align to TRBD1. Germline V lookup: CDR1 GTSNPN, CDR2 SVGIG (reference sequence). The length of the CDR3 is 13 residues. V was pared by 3 bases and J by 2 bases, with 2 bases of the junction left unmatched. CDR3 sequence (DNA): TGTGCCTGGAGCGGACAGGGAAACTATGGCTACACCTTC. Residues: CAWSGQGNYGYTF.

The gene calls are TRBV20-1 and TRBJ2-5; D is uncertain. CDR3 length equals 12 residues. The V end lost 7 bases, the J end lost 1 base, and 10 bases lay between the germline ends. From germline, CDR1 is DFQATT and CDR2 SNEGSKA (reference sequence). The CDR3 DNA reads as TGCAGTGTACCTCGGGCCCAAGAGACCCAGTACTTC. It yields the protein CSVPRAQETQYF.

V usage is TRBV12-3 or TRBV12-4 and J usage is TRBJ1-2; 11 nucleotides align to TRBD1. Germline trimming cut 5 bases from V and 8 bases from J; bases unmatched to any gene: 7. This CDR3 contains 14 residues. The CDR3 loop is CASSLGQGERGYTF. CDR3 sequence (DNA): TGTGCCAGCAGTCTGGGACAGGGGGAGAGGGGCTACACCTTC.

This clonotype was observed a single time. V gene TRBV4-3 combines with J gene TRBJ1-2; possible D gene TRBD1, 6 bases. This CDR3 region has 15 residues. Germline V CDR1 and CDR2: LGHNA, YSLEER. V was trimmed by 3 bases and J by 8 bases, leaving 19 bases between them. CDR3 sequence (DNA): TGCGCCAGCAGCCAGGCCAATGCGGCAGGGGACGGCTACACCTTC. Encoded protein: CASSQANAAGDGYTF.

V and J are TRBV20-1 and TRBJ1-5; D is perhaps TRBD1 (6 bases). Germline V gives CDR1 DFQATT, CDR2 SNEGSKA (reference sequence). The CDR3 is 14 amino acids. V gave up 5 bases and J gave up 1 base, with 12 bases separating them. CDR3 sequence reads: CSAEGGSSNQPQHF. The CDR3 region has the DNA TGCAGTGCTGAGGGGGGATCCAGCAATCAGCCCCAGCATTTT.

The V gene is TRBV12-3 or TRBV12-4, the J gene TRBJ2-7; D unresolved. V was shortened by 4 bases and J by 3 bases, with 4 bases between the two germline ends. The CDR3 extends over 11 amino acids. The CDR3 region has the DNA TGTGCCAGCAGTTACGGCTACGAGCAGTACTTC. Its translation is CASSYGYEQYF.

The chain uses TRBV7-6 and TRBJ1-5; D gene uncertain. This CDR3 contains 13 residues. V gave up 2 bases and J gave up 5 bases, with 7 bases separating them. Germline V gene data show CDR1 as SGHVS and CDR2 as FNYEAQ. In nucleotides, the CDR3 is TGTGCCAGCAGCTTATCCCCCTATCAGCCCCAGCATTTT. It codes for CASSLSPYQPQHF.

This chain uses TRBV4-3 with TRBJ2-3; D is possibly TRBD2 (7 bases). This CDR3 spans 16 amino acids. V was cut by 0 bases and J by 6 bases, with 16 bases left in between. Per germline, CDR1 LGHNA and CDR2 YSLEER. CDR3 amino acids: CASSQELRGGFDTQYF. In nucleotides, the CDR3 is TGCGCCAGCAGCCAAGAACTCAGGGGAGGGTTCGATACGCAGTATTTT.

The chain carries TRBV28 and TRBJ1-5; D is perhaps TRBD1 (6 bases). The germline V and J ends were trimmed by 4 bases and 12 bases, with 13 bases remaining between them. Looked up from germline, CDR1 is MDHEN and CDR2 is SYDVKM. The CDR3 is 12 amino acids. Written as DNA, the CDR3 is TGTGCCAGCAGTTCCATCCGGGACATCCAGCATTTT. It codes for CASSSIRDIQHF.

The V and J genes are TRBV4-2 and TRBJ2-2; D remains ambiguous. Germline CDR1 reads LGHNA; CDR2 reads YNFKEQ. The CDR3 sequence is 14 residues long. V dropped 1 base and J dropped 5 bases, with 8 bases sitting between them. As DNA, the CDR3 is TGTGCCAGCAGCCAAGTAGGGCGAACCGGGGAGCTGTTTTTT. It specifies CASSQVGRTGELFF.

This clonotype was found once. The genes are TRBV7-9 and TRBJ1-2; D may be TRBD1 (6 bases). Trimming left V 6 bases short and J 3 bases short, with 14 bases between. From germline, CDR1 is SEHNR and CDR2 FQNEAQ (reference sequence). The length of the CDR3 is 14 residues. CDR3 sequence: CASSPTGTDYGYTF. The CDR3, as DNA: TGTGCCAGCAGTCCAACAGGGACGGACTATGGCTACACCTTC.

V gene TRBV27 combines with J gene TRBJ2-3; the D is unclear. The CDR3 sequence is 14 residues long. Per the germline V gene, CDR1 is MNHEY and CDR2 is SMNVEV (reference sequence). Trimming pared 4 bases from V and 0 bases from J, leaving 8 bases between. Here the CDR3 reads CASSWVGSTDTQYF. In nucleotides, the CDR3 is TGTGCCAGCAGTTGGGTAGGGAGCACAGATACGCAGTATTTT.